A few counts support the clone carrying this T cell receptor beta chain. Its antigen is unidentified. Exclusion followed for patients with uncontrolled infection, other autoimmune disease, pregnancy or lactation. Thyroid ultrasound, orbital computed tomography, clinical symptoms, and serum thyroxine and TRAb underpinned diagnoses. CDR1 is ENHRY, CDR2 SYGVKD, per germline. This CDR3 region has 12 residues. V was pared by 4 bases and J by 8 bases, with 9 bases between. This specimen belongs to a study of T cells in Graves' hyperthyroidism and ophthalmopathy. Study findings and constraints: Onset of ophthalmopathy came a median roughly 6 months after the model predicted it. Expanded thyroid clonotypes (above 0.001) were mostly also found in blood.

The CDR3 regions of TCR beta were amplified from RNA transcripts. The HTBI set primed first-round TCR CDR3 RT-PCR. One entry per CDR3 protein results from TCRdb running MiXCR on the multiplex PCR reads. This table has about 270,000 distinct CDR3 sequences, roughly 15% appearing once. V gene TRBV10-3 combines with J gene TRBJ2-1; unclear D gene. The sequencing input was blood. This TCR was recovered from a woman aged 45 to 65 with Graves' hyperthyroidism that later progressed to Graves' ophthalmopathy. The CDR3 sequence: CAISGRVYEQFF. CDR3 DNA sequence: TGTGCCATCAGTGGTCGGGTTTATGAGCAGTTCTTC.